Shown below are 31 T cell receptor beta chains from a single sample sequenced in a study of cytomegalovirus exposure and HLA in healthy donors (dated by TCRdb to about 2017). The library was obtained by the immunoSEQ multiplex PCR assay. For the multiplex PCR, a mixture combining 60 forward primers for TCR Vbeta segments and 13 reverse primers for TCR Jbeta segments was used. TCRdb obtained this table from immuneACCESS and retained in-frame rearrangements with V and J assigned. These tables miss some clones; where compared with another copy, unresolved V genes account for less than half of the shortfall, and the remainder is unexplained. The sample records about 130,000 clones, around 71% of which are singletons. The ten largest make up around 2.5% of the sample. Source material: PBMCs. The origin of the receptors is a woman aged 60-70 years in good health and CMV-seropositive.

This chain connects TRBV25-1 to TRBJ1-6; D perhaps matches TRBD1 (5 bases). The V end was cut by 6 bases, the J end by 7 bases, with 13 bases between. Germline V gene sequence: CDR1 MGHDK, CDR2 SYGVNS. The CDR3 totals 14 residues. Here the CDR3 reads CASRGGQGNSPLHF. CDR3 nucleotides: TGTGCCAGCAGGGGAGGCCAGGGCAATTCACCCCTCCACTTT.

The CDR3, as DNA: TGCGCCAGCAGTTCAGATCCGGGACAGGGGTATACTGAAGCTTTCTTT. Translating gives CASSSDPGQGYTEAFF. The chain couples TRBV10-2 to TRBJ1-1, with 10 bases identical to TRBD1. The junction had 11 bases not matched to a gene; V was cut back by 5 bases and J by 5 bases. The CDR3 has 16 amino acids. Germline CDR1 reads WSHSY; CDR2 reads SAAADI.

CDR3 sequence: CASSRDRGYEQYF. CDR3 coding DNA: TGTGCCAGCAGCCGGGACAGAGGCTACGAGCAGTACTTC. This chain links TRBV6-1 with TRBJ2-7; 7 nucleotides align to TRBD1. The V and J ends lost 6 bases and 3 bases, in that order; junction bases with no gene match: 5. The CDR3 runs to 13 residues. Germline V gives CDR1 MNHNS, CDR2 SASEGT.

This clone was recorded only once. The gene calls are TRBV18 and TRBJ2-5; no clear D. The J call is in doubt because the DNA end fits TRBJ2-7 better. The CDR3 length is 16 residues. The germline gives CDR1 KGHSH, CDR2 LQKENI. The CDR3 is CASSPRIQQPSYEQYF. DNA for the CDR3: TGTGCCAGCTCACCACGAATCCAACAGCCATCCTACGAGCAGTACTTC.

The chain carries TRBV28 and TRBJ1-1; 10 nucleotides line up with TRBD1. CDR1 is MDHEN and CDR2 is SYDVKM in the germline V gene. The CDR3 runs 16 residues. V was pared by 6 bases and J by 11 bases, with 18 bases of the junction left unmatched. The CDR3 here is CASSLSPGQGPGGAFF. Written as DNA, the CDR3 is TGTGCCAGCAGCCTATCCCCGGGACAGGGGCCAGGGGGGGCTTTCTTT.

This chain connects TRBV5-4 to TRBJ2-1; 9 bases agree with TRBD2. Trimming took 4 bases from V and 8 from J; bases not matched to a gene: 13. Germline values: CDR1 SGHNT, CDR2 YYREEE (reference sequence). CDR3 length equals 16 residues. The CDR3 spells CASSRTSGGSFDEQFF. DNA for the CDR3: TGTGCCAGCAGCAGGACGAGCGGGGGGAGCTTCGATGAGCAGTTCTTC.

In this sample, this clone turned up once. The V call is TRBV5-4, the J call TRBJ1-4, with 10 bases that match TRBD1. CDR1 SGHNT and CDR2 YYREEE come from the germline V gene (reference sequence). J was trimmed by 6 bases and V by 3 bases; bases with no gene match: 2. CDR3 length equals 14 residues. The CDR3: CASSSGTGDEKLFF. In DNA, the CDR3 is TGTGCCAGCAGCTCCGGGACAGGGGATGAAAAACTGTTTTTT.

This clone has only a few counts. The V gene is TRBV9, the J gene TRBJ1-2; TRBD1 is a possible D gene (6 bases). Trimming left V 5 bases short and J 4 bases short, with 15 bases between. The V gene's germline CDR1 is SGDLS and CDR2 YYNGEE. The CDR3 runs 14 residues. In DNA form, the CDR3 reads TGTGCCAGCAGATCTACAGGGCTTTTCTATGGCTACACCTTC. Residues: CASRSTGLFYGYTF.

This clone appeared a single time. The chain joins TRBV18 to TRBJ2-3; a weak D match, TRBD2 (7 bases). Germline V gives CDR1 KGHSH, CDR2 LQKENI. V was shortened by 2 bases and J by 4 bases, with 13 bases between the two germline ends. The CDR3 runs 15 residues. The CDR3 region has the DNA TGTGCCAGCTCACCAATTGGGGGGGCCTCAGATACGCAGTATTTT. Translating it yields CASSPIGGASDTQYF.

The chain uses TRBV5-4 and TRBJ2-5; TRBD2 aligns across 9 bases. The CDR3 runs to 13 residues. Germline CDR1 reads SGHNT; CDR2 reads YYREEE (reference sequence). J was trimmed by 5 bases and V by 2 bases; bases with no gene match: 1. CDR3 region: CASSLTSGETQYF. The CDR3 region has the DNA TGTGCCAGCAGCTTAACTAGCGGGGAGACCCAGTACTTC. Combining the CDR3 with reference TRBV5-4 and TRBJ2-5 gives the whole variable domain ETGVTQSPTHLIKTRGQQVTLRCSSQSGHNTVSWYQQALGQGPQFIFQYYREEENGRGNFPPRFSGLQFPNYSSELNVNALELDDSALYLCASSLTSGETQYFGPGTRLLVL.

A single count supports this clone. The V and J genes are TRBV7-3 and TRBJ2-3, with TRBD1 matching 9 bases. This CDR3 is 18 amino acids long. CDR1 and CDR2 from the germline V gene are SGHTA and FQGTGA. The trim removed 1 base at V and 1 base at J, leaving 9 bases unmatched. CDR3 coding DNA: TGTGCCAGCAGCTTAATTGGGACAGGGAGAAAGGGCACAGATACGCAGTATTTT. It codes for CASSLIGTGRKGTDTQYF. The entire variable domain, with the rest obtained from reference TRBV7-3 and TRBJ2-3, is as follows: GAGVSQTPSNKVTEKGKYVELRCDPISGHTALYWYRQSLGQGPEFLIYFQGTGAADDSGLPNDRFFAVRPEGSVSTLKIQRTERGDSAVYLCASSLIGTGRKGTDTQYFGPGTRLTVL.

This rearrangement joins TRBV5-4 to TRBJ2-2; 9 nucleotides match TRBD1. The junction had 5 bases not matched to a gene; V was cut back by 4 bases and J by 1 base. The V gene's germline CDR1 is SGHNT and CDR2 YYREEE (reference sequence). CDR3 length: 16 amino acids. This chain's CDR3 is CASSPPGQGNTGELFF. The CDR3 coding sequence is TGTGCCAGCAGCCCCCCGGGACAGGGGAACACCGGGGAGCTGTTTTTT.

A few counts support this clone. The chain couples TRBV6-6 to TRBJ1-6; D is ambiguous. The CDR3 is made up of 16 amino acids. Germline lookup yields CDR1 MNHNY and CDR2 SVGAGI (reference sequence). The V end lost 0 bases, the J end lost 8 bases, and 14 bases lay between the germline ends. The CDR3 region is CASSYSTRGPHSPLHF. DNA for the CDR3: TGTGCCAGCAGTTACTCGACCCGAGGGCCCCATTCACCCCTCCACTTT.

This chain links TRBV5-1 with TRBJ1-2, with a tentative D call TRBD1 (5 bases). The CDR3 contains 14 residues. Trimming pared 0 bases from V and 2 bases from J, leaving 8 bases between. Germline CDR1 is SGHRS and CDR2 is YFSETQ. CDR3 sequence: CASSLAGENYGYTF. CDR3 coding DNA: TGCGCCAGCAGCTTGGCGGGGGAGAACTATGGCTACACCTTC.

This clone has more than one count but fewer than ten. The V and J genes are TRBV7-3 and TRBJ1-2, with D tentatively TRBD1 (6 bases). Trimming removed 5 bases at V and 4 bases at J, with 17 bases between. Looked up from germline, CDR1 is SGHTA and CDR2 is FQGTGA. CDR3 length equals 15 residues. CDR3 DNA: TGTGCCAGCAGCACCCTACAGGGTCAGAGCTATGGCTACACCTTC. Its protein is CASSTLQGQSYGYTF.

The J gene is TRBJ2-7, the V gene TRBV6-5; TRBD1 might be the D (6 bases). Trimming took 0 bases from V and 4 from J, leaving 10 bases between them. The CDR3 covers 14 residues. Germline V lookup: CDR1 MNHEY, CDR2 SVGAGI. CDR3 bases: TGTGCCAGCAGTTACTCCTCAGGGGAGTACGAGCAGTACTTC. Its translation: CASSYSSGEYEQYF.

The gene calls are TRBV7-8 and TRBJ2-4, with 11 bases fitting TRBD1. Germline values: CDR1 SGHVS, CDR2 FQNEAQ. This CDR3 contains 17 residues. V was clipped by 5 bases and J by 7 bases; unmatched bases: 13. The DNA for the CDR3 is TGTGCCAGCAGCGGTGAGGGACAGGGGGGCAGGGGGAACATTCAGTACTTC. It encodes CASSGEGQGGRGNIQYF.

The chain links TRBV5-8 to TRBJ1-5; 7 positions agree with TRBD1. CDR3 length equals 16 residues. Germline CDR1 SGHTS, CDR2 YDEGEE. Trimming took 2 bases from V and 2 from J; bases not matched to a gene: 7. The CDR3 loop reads CASSFWDSEGNQPQHF. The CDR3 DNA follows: TGTGCCAGCAGCTTTTGGGACAGCGAGGGCAATCAGCCCCAGCATTTT. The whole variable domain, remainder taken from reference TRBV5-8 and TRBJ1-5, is EAGVTQSPTHLIKTRGQQATLRCSPISGHTSVYWYQQALGLGLQFLLWYDEGEERNRGNFPPRFSGRQFPNYSSELNVNALELEDSALYLCASSFWDSEGNQPQHFGDGTRLSIL.

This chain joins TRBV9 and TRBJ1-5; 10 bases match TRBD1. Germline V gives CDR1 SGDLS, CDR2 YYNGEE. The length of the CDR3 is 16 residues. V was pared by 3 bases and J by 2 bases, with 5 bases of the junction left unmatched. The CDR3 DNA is TGTGCCAGCAGCGAGACAGGGGGCACGGGCAATCAGCCCCAGCATTTT. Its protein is CASSETGGTGNQPQHF.

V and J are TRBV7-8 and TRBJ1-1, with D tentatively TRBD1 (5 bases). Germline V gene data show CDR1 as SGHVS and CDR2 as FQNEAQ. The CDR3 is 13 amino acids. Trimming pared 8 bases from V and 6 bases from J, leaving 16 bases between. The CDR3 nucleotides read TGTGCCAGCCGCCCGTCGGCAGGGTCTGAAGCTTTCTTT. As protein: CASRPSAGSEAFF.

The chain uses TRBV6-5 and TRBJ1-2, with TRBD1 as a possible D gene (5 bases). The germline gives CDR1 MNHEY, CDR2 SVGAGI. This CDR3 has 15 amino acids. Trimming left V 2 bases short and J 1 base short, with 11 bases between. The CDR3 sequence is CASSYGTGNNYGYTF. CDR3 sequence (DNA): TGTGCCAGCAGTTACGGAACAGGCAATAACTATGGCTACACCTTC.

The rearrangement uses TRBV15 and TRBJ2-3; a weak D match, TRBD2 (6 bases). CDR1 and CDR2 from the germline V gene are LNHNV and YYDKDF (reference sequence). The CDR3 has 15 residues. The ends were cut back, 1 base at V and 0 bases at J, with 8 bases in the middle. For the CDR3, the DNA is TGTGCCACCAGCAGAGGGGACTTTAGCACAGATACGCAGTATTTT. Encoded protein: CATSRGDFSTDTQYF.

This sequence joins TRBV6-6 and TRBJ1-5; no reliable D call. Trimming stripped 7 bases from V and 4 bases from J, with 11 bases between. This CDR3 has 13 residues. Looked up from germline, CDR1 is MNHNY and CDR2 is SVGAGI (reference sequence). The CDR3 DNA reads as TGTGCCAGCAAGGAGGGCCTTAATCAGCCCCAGCATTTT. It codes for CASKEGLNQPQHF.

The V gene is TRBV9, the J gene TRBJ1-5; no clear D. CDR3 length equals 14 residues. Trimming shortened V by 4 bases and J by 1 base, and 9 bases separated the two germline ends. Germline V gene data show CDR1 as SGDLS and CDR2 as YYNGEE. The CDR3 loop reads CASSKSRSNQPQHF. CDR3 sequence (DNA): TGTGCCAGCAGCAAAAGTCGGAGCAATCAGCCCCAGCATTTT.

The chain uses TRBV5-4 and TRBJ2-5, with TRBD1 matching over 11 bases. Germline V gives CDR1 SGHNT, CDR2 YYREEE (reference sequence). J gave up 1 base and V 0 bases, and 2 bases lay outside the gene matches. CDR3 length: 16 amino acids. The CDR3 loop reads CASSLGGTGGQETQYF. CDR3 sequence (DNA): TGTGCCAGCAGCTTGGGAGGGACAGGGGGCCAAGAGACCCAGTACTTC.

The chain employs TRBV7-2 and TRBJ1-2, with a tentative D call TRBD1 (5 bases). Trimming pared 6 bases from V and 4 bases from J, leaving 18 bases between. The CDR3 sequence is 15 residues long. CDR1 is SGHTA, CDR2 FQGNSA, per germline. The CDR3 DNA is TGTGCCAGCAGGGTCAAGCCGGAGGGGAGCTATGGCTACACCTTC. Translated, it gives CASRVKPEGSYGYTF.

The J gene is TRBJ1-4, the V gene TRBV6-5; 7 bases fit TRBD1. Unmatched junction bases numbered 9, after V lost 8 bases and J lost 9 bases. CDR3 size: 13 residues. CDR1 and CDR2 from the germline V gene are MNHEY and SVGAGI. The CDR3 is CASHGETGQKLFF. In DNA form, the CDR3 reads TGTGCCAGCCACGGGGAGACAGGGCAAAAACTGTTTTTT.

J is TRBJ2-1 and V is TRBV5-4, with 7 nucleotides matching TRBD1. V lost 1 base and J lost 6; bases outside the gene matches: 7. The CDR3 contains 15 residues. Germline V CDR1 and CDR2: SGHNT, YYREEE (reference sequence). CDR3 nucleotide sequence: TGTGCCAGCAGCTTGACCGCGAAGGGGGCCAATGAGCAGTTCTTC. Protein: CASSLTAKGANEQFF.

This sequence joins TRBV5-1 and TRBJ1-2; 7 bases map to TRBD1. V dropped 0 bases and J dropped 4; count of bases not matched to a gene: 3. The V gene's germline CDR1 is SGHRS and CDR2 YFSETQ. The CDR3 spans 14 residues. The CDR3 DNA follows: TGCGCCAGCAGCTTGGCAGGGACAGTCTATGGCTACACCTTC. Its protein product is CASSLAGTVYGYTF.

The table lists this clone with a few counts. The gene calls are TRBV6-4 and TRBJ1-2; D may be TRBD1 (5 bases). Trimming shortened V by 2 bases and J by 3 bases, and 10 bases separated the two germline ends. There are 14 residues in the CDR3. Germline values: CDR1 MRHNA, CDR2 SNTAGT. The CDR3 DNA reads TGTGCCAGCAGTGACCCGCCACAGGACTATGGCTACACCTTC. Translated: CASSDPPQDYGYTF.

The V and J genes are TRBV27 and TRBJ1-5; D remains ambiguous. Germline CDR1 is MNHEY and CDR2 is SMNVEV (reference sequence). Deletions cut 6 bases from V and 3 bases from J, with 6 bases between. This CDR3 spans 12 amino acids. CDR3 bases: TGTGCCAGCAGAGGAGTCAATCAGCCCCAGCATTTT. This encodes CASRGVNQPQHF.